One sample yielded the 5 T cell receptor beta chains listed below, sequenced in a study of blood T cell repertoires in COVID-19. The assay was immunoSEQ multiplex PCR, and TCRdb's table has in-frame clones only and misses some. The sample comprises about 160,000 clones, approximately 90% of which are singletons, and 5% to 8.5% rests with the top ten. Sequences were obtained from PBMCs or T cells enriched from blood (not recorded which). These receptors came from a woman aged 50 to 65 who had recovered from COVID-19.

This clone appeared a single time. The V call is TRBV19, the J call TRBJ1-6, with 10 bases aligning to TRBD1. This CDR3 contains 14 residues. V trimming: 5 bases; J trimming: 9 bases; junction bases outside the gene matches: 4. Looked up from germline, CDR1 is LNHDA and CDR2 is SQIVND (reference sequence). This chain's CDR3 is CASSGGQGGSPLHF. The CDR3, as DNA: TGTGCCAGTAGTGGAGGACAGGGGGGTTCACCCCTCCACTTT.

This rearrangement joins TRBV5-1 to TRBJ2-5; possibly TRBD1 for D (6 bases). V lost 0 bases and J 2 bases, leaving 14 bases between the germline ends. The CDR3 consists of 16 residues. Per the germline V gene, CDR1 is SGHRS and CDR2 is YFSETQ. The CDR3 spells CASSLARTGIQETQYF. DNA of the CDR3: TGCGCCAGCAGCTTGGCCAGAACAGGGATACAAGAGACCCAGTACTTC.

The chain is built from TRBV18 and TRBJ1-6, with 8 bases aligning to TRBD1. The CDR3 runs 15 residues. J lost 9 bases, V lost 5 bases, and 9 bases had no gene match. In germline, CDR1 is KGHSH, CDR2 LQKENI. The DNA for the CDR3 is TGTGCCAGCTCAGCGGGACAGGCAGAGATTTCACCCCTCCACTTT. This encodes CASSAGQAEISPLHF.

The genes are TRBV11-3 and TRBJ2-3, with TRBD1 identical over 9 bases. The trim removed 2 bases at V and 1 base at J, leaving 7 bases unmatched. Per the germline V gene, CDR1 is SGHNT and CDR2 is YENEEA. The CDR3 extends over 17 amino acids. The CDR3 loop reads CASSLRGGQGRTDTQYF. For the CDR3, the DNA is TGTGCCAGCAGCTTAAGGGGGGGACAGGGACGCACAGATACGCAGTATTTT.

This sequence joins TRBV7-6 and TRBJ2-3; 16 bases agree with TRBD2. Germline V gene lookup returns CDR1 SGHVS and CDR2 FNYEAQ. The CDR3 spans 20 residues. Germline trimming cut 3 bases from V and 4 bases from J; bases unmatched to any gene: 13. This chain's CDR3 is CASSLDGTSGGAGWPDTQYF. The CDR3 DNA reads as TGTGCCAGCAGCTTGGACGGGACTAGCGGGGGGGCCGGGTGGCCAGATACGCAGTATTTT. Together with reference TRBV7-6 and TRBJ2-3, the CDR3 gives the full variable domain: GAGVSQSPRYKVTKRGQDVALRCDPISGHVSLYWYRQALGQGPEFLTYFNYEAQQDKSGLPNDRFSAERPEGSISTLTIQRTEQRDSAMYRCASSLDGTSGGAGWPDTQYFGPGTRLTVL.